These T cell receptor beta chains were read from a single sample in a study of blood T cell repertoires in COVID-19. Measured with immunoSEQ multiplex PCR; TCRdb has only the in-frame clones, and not every one. This table has some 120,000 clones, roughly 80% appearing once. Sequences were obtained from PBMCs or T cells enriched from blood (not recorded which). Every receptor here comes from a man younger than 45 who had recovered from COVID-19. CDR3s include the opening cysteine and the closing phenylalanine or tryptophan. A D gene is named only where the DNA matches it firmly. For some rows the clone size is stated as once, few or many, or as a class when expanded; others skip it.

v_gene: TRBV6-2/TRBV6-3; d_gene: -; j_gene: TRBJ2-1; abundance: -; CDR3nt: TGTGCCAGCAGTTACGCCCCGGGAGCGGAGTGGAATGAGCAGTTCTTC; CDR3aa: CASSYAPGAEWNEQFF
v_gene: TRBV19; d_gene: TRBD1; j_gene: TRBJ1-5; abundance: -; CDR3nt: TGTGCCAGTAGTATACGGCAGGGGGGTCAGCCCCAGCATTTT; CDR3aa: CASSIRQGGQPQHF
v_gene: TRBV19; d_gene: -; j_gene: TRBJ1-2; abundance: -; CDR3nt: TGTGCCAGTAGTATCATGGGGCCCTATGGCTACACCTTC; CDR3aa: CASSIMGPYGYTF
v_gene: TRBV15; d_gene: -; j_gene: TRBJ1-3; abundance: -; CDR3nt: TGTGCCACCAGCAGAGATCGAGTCCCCGGGAACACCATATATTTT; CDR3aa: CATSRDRVPGNTIYF
v_gene: TRBV5-1; d_gene: TRBD1; j_gene: TRBJ2-2; abundance: -; CDR3nt: TGCGCCAGCAGCAGGACAGGGTCGGACACCGGGGAGCTGTTTTTT; CDR3aa: CASSRTGSDTGELFF
v_gene: TRBV6-5; d_gene: TRBD1; j_gene: TRBJ1-6; abundance: -; CDR3nt: TGTGCCAGTAAACAACAGGGGGCCGACCGTTCACCCCTCCACTTT; CDR3aa: CASKQQGADRSPLHF
v_gene: TRBV5-1; d_gene: -; j_gene: TRBJ1-4; abundance: once; CDR3nt: TGCGCCAGCAGCAGGGGGAAAGATGAAAAACTGTTTTTT; CDR3aa: CASSRGKDEKLFF
v_gene: TRBV4-1; d_gene: -; j_gene: TRBJ1-4; abundance: -; CDR3nt: TGCGCCAGCAGCCTCCCCCGGACAGCGGGGAATGTGGAACTGTTTTTT; CDR3aa: CASSLPRTAGNVELFF
v_gene: TRBV19; d_gene: -; j_gene: TRBJ1-4; abundance: -; CDR3nt: TGTGCCAGTAGTACTAACAGGGTGGCGGAAAAACTGTTTTTT; CDR3aa: CASSTNRVAEKLFF
v_gene: TRBV30; d_gene: -; j_gene: TRBJ2-7; abundance: -; CDR3nt: TGTGCCTGGAGTAGGGGCCCCTACGAGCAGTACTTC; CDR3aa: CAWSRGPYEQYF
v_gene: TRBV27; d_gene: -; j_gene: TRBJ1-1; abundance: -; CDR3nt: TGTGCCAGCAGTTTGGACAGCTACATGAACACTGAAGCTTTCTTT; CDR3aa: CASSLDSYMNTEAFF
v_gene: TRBV10-1; d_gene: TRBD1; j_gene: TRBJ2-1; abundance: -; CDR3nt: TGCGCCAGCAGTGAGACAGGGGGGAATGAGCAGTTCTTC; CDR3aa: CASSETGGNEQFF
v_gene: TRBV29-1; d_gene: TRBD1; j_gene: TRBJ1-5; abundance: -; CDR3nt: TGCAGCGTTGTATACCCGGGACAGGGAGGCCCTTATAGCAATCAGCCCCAGCATTTT; CDR3aa: CSVVYPGQGGPYSNQPQHF
v_gene: TRBV19; d_gene: -; j_gene: TRBJ2-7; abundance: -; CDR3nt: TGTGCCAGTAGTCCGGCGGGGCAGCTCGAGCAGTACTTC; CDR3aa: CASSPAGQLEQYF
v_gene: TRBV10-3; d_gene: -; j_gene: TRBJ1-5; abundance: -; CDR3nt: TGTGCCATCAGTGAGGGGGCCCCTAATCAGCCCCAGCATTTT; CDR3aa: CAISEGAPNQPQHF
v_gene: TRBV7-9; d_gene: TRBD2; j_gene: TRBJ2-1; abundance: -; CDR3nt: TGTGCCAGCAGCTTACCGGGACTAGCGGGGGGGTCCAATGAGCAGTTCTTC; CDR3aa: CASSLPGLAGGSNEQFF
v_gene: TRBV5-6; d_gene: -; j_gene: TRBJ1-1; abundance: once; CDR3nt: TGTGCCAGCAGCTCCCCGGGATTCTTGGGCACTGAAGCTTTCTTT; CDR3aa: CASSSPGFLGTEAFF
v_gene: TRBV28; d_gene: TRBD1; j_gene: TRBJ1-4; abundance: -; CDR3nt: TGTGCCAGCAGTTTAGGACGCCCGGGACAGGGGGCGCTTTCTGGAAAACTGTTTTTT; CDR3aa: CASSLGRPGQGALSGKLFF
v_gene: TRBV9; d_gene: -; j_gene: TRBJ1-1; abundance: -; CDR3nt: TGTGCCAGCAGTGCCTTCTCGCCTCGAGAGGGGAACACTGAAGCTTTCTTT; CDR3aa: CASSAFSPREGNTEAFF
v_gene: TRBV28; d_gene: -; j_gene: TRBJ2-1; abundance: few; CDR3nt: TGTGCCAGCAGGGGACTTCGAGAGCAGTTCTTC; CDR3aa: CASRGLREQFF
v_gene: TRBV5-4; d_gene: -; j_gene: TRBJ2-4; abundance: -; CDR3nt: TGTGCCAGCAGCGGGGGGACAGAAGGAAAAAACATTCAGTACTTC; CDR3aa: CASSGGTEGKNIQYF
v_gene: TRBV27; d_gene: -; j_gene: TRBJ2-3; abundance: once; CDR3nt: TGTGCCAGCAGTTGGCGGCCCCCAGATACGCAGTATTTT; CDR3aa: CASSWRPPDTQYF
v_gene: TRBV3-1/TRBV3-2; d_gene: TRBD1; j_gene: TRBJ1-6; abundance: -; CDR3nt: TGTGCCAGCAGCCGGGGACAGGCTGTACCCCTCCACTTT; CDR3aa: CASSRGQAVPLHF
v_gene: TRBV30; d_gene: TRBD2; j_gene: TRBJ2-7; abundance: -; CDR3nt: TGTGCCTGGAGTGTAGGGCCCGCCGGAATCGGGGGGGAGCAGTACTTC; CDR3aa: CAWSVGPAGIGGEQYF
v_gene: TRBV29-1; d_gene: -; j_gene: TRBJ2-1; abundance: -; CDR3nt: TGCAGCGTGTATGGACAGTTCAATGAGCAGTTCTTC; CDR3aa: CSVYGQFNEQFF
v_gene: TRBV5-1; d_gene: -; j_gene: TRBJ1-4; abundance: -; CDR3nt: TGCGCCAGCAGCTTGGGTAGGGAGGGTGAAAAACTGTTTTTT; CDR3aa: CASSLGREGEKLFF
v_gene: TRBV7-9; d_gene: TRBD2; j_gene: TRBJ2-3; abundance: -; CDR3nt: TGTGCCAGCAGCTCTCTTCTAGCGGGGAGCACAGATACGCAGTATTTT; CDR3aa: CASSSLLAGSTDTQYF
v_gene: TRBV19; d_gene: -; j_gene: TRBJ1-4; abundance: -; CDR3nt: TGTGCCAGTAGTATAGGACACCCGGAAAAACTGTTTTTT; CDR3aa: CASSIGHPEKLFF
v_gene: TRBV25-1; d_gene: -; j_gene: TRBJ2-2; abundance: -; CDR3nt: TGTGCCAGCAGTGCCCCCAGCGGGGAGCTGTTTTTT; CDR3aa: CASSAPSGELFF
v_gene: TRBV2; d_gene: TRBD1; j_gene: TRBJ1-6; abundance: -; CDR3nt: TGTGCCAGCAGTGCTCCGGGACAGACGTCTTCACCCCTCCACTTT; CDR3aa: CASSAPGQTSSPLHF
v_gene: TRBV9; d_gene: -; j_gene: TRBJ1-6; abundance: few; CDR3nt: TGTGCCAGCAGCGTAGACCAACTGCGGGGGTCACCCCTCCACTTT; CDR3aa: CASSVDQLRGSPLHF
v_gene: TRBV5-4; d_gene: -; j_gene: TRBJ2-5; abundance: -; CDR3nt: TGTGCCAGCAGCCCGATACAGGGTGCTGAGACCCAGTACTTC; CDR3aa: CASSPIQGAETQYF
v_gene: TRBV5-4; d_gene: -; j_gene: TRBJ2-2; abundance: -; CDR3nt: TGTGCCAGCAGCTTGGAGGCGGCCGAGGACACCGGGGAGCTGTTTTTT; CDR3aa: CASSLEAAEDTGELFF
v_gene: TRBV3-1/TRBV3-2; d_gene: TRBD2; j_gene: TRBJ2-1; abundance: once; CDR3nt: TGTGCCAGCAGCCAAGATCAAACTAGCGGGCGTGGAGAGGGGCAGTTCTTC; CDR3aa: CASSQDQTSGRGEGQFF
v_gene: TRBV6-1; d_gene: -; j_gene: TRBJ1-3; abundance: -; CDR3nt: TGTGCCAGCAGTGAATCGGGGGGAGGAAACACCATATATTTT; CDR3aa: CASSESGGGNTIYF
v_gene: TRBV5-1; d_gene: TRBD2; j_gene: TRBJ2-1; abundance: -; CDR3nt: TGCGCCAGCAGCCCTTTTAGCGGGGGGACCTACAATGAGCAGTTCTTC; CDR3aa: CASSPFSGGTYNEQFF
v_gene: TRBV29-1; d_gene: TRBD1; j_gene: TRBJ1-1; abundance: few; CDR3nt: TGCAGCGGGCGACAGGGGTGGGAAGCTTTCTTT; CDR3aa: CSGRQGWEAFF
v_gene: TRBV5-1; d_gene: -; j_gene: TRBJ1-1; abundance: many; CDR3nt: TGCGCCAGCAGCTTGGCCTCAGGAACGAACACTGAAGCTTTCTTT; CDR3aa: CASSLASGTNTEAFF
v_gene: TRBV6-2/TRBV6-3; d_gene: TRBD2; j_gene: TRBJ2-5; abundance: -; CDR3nt: TGTGCCAGCAGTTCCCCACTAGCGGGGGGAGAGACCCAGTACTTC; CDR3aa: CASSSPLAGGETQYF
v_gene: TRBV19; d_gene: TRBD2; j_gene: TRBJ2-3; abundance: -; CDR3nt: TGTGCCAGTAGTATGGCGGGGGGGCTGGGAGATACGCAGTATTTT; CDR3aa: CASSMAGGLGDTQYF
v_gene: TRBV6-5; d_gene: TRBD2; j_gene: TRBJ2-7; abundance: once; CDR3nt: TGTGCCAGCAGTCTAGGACTAGCTAGCTACGAGCAGTACTTC; CDR3aa: CASSLGLASYEQYF